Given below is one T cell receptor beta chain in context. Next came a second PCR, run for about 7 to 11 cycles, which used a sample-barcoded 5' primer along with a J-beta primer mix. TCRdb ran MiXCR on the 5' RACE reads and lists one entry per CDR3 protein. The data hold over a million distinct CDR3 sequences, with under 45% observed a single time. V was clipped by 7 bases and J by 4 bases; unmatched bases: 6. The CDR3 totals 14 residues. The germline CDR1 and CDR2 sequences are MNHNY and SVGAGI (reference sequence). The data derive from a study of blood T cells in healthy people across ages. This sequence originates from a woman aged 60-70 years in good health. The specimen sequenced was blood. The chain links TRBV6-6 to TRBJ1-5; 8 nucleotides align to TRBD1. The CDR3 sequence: CASNDRGQNQPQHF. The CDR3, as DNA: TGTGCCAGCAATGACAGGGGCCAAAATCAGCCCCAGCATTTT.